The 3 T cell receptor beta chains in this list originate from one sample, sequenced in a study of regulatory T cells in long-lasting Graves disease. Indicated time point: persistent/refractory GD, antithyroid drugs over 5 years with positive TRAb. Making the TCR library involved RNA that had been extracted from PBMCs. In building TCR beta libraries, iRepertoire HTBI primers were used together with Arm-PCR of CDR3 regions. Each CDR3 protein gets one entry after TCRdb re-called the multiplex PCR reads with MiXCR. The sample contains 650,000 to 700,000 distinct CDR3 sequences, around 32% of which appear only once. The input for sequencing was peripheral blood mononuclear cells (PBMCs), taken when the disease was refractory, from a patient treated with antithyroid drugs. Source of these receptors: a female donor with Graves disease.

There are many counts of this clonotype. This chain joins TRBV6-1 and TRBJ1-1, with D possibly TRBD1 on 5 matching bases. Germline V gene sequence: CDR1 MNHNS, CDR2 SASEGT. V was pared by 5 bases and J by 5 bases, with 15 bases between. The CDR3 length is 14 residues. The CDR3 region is CASSRDWGGTEAFF. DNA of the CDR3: TGTGCCAGCAGTCGGGACTGGGGGGGTACTGAAGCTTTCTTT.

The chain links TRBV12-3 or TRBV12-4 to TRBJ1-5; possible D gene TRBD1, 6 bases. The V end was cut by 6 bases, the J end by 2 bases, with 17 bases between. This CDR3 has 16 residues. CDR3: CASSDTQGGGNQPQHF. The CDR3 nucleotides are TGTGCCAGCAGCGATACACAGGGAGGAGGCAATCAGCCCCAGCATTTT.

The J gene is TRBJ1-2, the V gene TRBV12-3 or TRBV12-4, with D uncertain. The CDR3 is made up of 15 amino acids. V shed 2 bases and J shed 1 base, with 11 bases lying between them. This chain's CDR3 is CASSLSRRLNYGYTF. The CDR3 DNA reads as TGTGCCAGCAGTTTATCCCGGAGACTTAACTATGGCTACACCTTC.